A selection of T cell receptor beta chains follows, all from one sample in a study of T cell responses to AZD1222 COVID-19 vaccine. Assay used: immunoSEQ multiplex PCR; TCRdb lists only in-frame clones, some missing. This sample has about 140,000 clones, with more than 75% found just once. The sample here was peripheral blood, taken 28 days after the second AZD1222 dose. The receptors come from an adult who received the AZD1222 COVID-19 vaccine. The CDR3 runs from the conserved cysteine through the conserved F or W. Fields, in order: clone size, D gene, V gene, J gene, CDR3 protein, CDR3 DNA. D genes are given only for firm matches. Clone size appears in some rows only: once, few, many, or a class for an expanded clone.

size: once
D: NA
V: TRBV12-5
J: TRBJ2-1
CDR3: CASGLMGYNEQFF
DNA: TGTGCTAGTGGTTTGATGGGCTACAATGAGCAGTTCTTC

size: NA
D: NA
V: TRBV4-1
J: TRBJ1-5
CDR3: CASTPRGGSNQPQHF
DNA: TGCGCCAGCACCCCACGGGGAGGGAGCAATCAGCCCCAGCATTTT

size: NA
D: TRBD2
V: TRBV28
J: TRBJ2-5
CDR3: CASSLATRGGETQYF
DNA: TGTGCCAGCAGTCTAGCGACTCGGGGGGGAGAGACCCAGTACTTC

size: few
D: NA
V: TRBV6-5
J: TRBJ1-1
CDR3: CASKTGWSTEAFF
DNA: TGTGCCAGCAAGACAGGCTGGAGCACTGAAGCTTTCTTT

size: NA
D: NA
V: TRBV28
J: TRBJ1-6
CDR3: CATEGRNPSSYNSPLHF
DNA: TGTGCCACTGAGGGACGGAACCCAAGCTCCTATAATTCACCCCTCCACTTT

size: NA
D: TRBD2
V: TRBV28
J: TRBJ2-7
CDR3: CASSGTSGAYEQYF
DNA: TGTGCCAGCAGCGGGACTAGCGGGGCCTACGAGCAGTACTTC

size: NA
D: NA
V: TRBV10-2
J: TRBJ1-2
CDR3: CASIAGTVEAGYTF
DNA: TGCGCCAGCATTGCCGGGACTGTAGAAGCTGGCTACACCTTC

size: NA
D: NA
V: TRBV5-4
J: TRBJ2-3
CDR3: CAGGYPNTDTQYF
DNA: TGTGCCGGGGGGTATCCGAACACAGATACGCAGTATTTT

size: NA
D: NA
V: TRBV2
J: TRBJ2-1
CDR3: CASSEDEVTNEQFF
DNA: TGTGCCAGCAGTGAAGACGAGGTCACCAATGAGCAGTTCTTC

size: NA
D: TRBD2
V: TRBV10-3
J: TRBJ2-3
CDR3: CAISGTSGGYTQYF
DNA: TGTGCCATCAGCGGGACTAGCGGGGGGTATACGCAGTATTTT

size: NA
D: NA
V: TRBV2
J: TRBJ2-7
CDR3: CASSEGGAGFYEQYF
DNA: TGTGCCAGCAGTGAAGGAGGGGCGGGATTCTACGAGCAGTACTTC

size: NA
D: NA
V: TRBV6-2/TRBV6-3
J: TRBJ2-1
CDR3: CASSPRDIGYNEQFF
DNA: TGTGCCAGCAGTCCCCGGGACATCGGTTACAATGAGCAGTTCTTC

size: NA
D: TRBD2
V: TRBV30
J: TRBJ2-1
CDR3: CAWVAGFVYNEQFF
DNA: TGTGCCTGGGTAGCGGGATTCGTCTACAATGAGCAGTTCTTC

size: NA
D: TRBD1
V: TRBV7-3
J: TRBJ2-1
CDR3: CASSAPGQGVYNEQFF
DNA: TGTGCCAGCAGCGCCCCGGGACAGGGGGTCTACAATGAGCAGTTCTTC

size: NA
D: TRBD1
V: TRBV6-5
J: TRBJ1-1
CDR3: CASSYSTGGGYAFF
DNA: TGTGCCAGCAGTTACTCGACAGGGGGCGGATACGCTTTCTTT

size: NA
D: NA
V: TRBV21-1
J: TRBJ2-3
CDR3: CASSLAGGTDTQYF
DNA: TGTGCCAGCAGCTTAGCGGGAGGCACAGATACGCAGTATTTT

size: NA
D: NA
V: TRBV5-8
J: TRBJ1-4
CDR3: CASSPTWDQTNEKLFF
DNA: TGTGCCAGCAGCCCCACCTGGGACCAAACTAATGAAAAACTGTTTTTT

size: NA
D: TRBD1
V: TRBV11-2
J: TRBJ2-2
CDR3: CASGRDRSFTGELFF
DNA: TGTGCCAGCGGCCGGGACAGGTCATTCACCGGGGAGCTGTTTTTT

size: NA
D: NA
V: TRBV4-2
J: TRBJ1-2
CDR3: CASSQDNLYGYTF
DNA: TGTGCCAGCAGCCAAGATAACCTCTATGGCTACACCTTC

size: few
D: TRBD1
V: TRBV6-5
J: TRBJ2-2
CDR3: CASRPSTGDFGELFF
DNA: TGTGCCAGCAGACCCAGTACAGGGGATTTCGGGGAGCTGTTTTTT

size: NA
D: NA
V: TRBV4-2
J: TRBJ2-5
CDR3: CASSLYRETQYF
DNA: TGTGCCAGCAGCCTGTATCGGGAGACCCAGTACTTC

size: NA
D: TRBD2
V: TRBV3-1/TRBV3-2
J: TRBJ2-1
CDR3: CASSQEGGSNEQFF
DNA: TGTGCCAGCAGCCAAGAGGGCGGGAGCAATGAGCAGTTCTTC

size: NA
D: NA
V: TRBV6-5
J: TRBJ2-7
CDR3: CASSYSMTVSSYEQYF
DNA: TGTGCCAGCAGTTACTCGATGACGGTGAGCTCCTACGAGCAGTACTTC

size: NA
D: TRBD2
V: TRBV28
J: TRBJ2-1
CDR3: CASSSSGDSYNEQFF
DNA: TGTGCCAGCAGTTCTAGCGGAGACTCCTACAATGAGCAGTTCTTC

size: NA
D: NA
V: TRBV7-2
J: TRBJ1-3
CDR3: CASSPVQLRSSGNTIYF
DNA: TGTGCCAGCAGCCCAGTTCAGCTCAGGAGCTCTGGAAACACCATATATTTT

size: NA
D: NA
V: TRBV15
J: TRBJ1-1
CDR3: CATSSPPNTEAFF
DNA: TGTGCCACCAGCAGCCCGCCGAACACTGAAGCTTTCTTT

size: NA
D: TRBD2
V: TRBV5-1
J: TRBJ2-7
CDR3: CASSLTRSGDVGGAYEQYF
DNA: TGCGCCAGCAGCCTTACCCGAAGCGGGGACGTTGGGGGGGCCTACGAGCAGTACTTC

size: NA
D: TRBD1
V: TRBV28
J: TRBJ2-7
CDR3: CASSLRQGLLEQYF
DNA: TGTGCCAGCAGTTTGAGACAGGGGTTACTCGAGCAGTACTTC

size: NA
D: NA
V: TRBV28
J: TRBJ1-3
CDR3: CASSSPSADNSGNTIYF
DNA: TGTGCCAGCAGTTCCCCGTCGGCAGACAACTCTGGAAACACCATATATTTT

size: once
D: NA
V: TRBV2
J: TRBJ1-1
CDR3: CASSVGPWGEAFF
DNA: TGTGCCAGCAGTGTAGGACCGTGGGGAGAAGCTTTCTTT

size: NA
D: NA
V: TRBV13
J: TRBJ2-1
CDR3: CASSLGLNNEQFF
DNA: TGTGCCAGCAGCTTGGGACTCAACAATGAGCAGTTCTTC

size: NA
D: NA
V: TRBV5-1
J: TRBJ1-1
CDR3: CASSRDRLEGEAFF
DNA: TGCGCCAGCAGCCGGGACCGCCTCGAGGGTGAAGCTTTCTTT

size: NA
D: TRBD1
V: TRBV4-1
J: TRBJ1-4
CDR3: CASSLADRGEKLFF
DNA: TGCGCCAGCAGTCTGGCGGACAGGGGGGAAAAACTGTTTTTT

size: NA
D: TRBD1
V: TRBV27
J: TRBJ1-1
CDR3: CASSSRTGSSTEAFF
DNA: TGTGCCAGCAGTTCGAGGACAGGGAGCAGCACTGAAGCTTTCTTT

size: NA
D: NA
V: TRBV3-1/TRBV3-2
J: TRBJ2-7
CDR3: CASSQDGGAYEQYF
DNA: TGTGCCAGCAGCCAAGATGGCGGTGCCTACGAGCAGTACTTC

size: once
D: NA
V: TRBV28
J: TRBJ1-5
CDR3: CASSLSTGLGAINQPQHF
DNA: TGTGCCAGCAGTTTATCCACAGGGCTGGGGGCTATCAATCAGCCCCAGCATTTT

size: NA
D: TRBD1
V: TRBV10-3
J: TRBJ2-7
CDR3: CATQTSTGTGEGEQYF
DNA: TGTGCCACCCAAACCTCCACCGGGACAGGGGAGGGGGAGCAGTACTTC

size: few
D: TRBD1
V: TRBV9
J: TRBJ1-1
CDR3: CASSVKGTAYAEAFF
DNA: TGTGCCAGCAGCGTTAAGGGGACAGCGTACGCTGAAGCTTTCTTT

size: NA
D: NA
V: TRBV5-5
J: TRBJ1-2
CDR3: CASSRAGVDYGYTF
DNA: TGTGCCAGCAGCCGAGCGGGGGTAGACTATGGCTACACCTTC

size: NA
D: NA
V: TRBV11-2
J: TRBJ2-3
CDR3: CASSLGGLVTQYF
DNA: TGTGCCAGCAGCTTAGGGGGATTGGTTACGCAGTATTTT

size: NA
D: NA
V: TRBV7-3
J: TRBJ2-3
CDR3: CASRDPSSTDTQYF
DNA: TGTGCCAGCAGAGATCCTTCTAGCACAGATACGCAGTATTTT

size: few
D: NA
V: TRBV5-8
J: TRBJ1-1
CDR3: CASSFWAGKNTEAFF
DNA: TGTGCCAGCAGCTTCTGGGCAGGGAAGAACACTGAAGCTTTCTTT

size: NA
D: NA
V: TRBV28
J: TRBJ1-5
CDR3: CASSPPSGLNQPQHF
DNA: TGTGCCAGCAGTCCCCCATCAGGTTTAAATCAGCCCCAGCATTTT

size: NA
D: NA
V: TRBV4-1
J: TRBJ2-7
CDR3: CASSQGAWAGIMWQYF
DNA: TGCGCCAGCAGCCAAGGGGCTTGGGCAGGGATTATGTGGCAGTACTTC